Reported below is one TCR beta chain. What it recognizes is unknown. The data were taken from a study of CXCR3-negative and CXCR3-positive naive CD8 T cells. About the research overall: Per library, roughly 1.4 +/- 0.3 million reads; 130 million to 150 million TRB reads overall.

The authors prepared UMI-labeled TRB cDNA libraries by 5' RACE. Following a re-call of the 5' RACE reads, TCRdb has one entry per CDR3 protein and lacks DNA. The sample's table shows about 22,000 distinct CDR3 sequences. This CDR3 region has 13 residues. Germline CDR1 reads DFQATT; CDR2 reads SNEGSKA (reference sequence). Study outcomes and limitations: Comparison of naive CXCR3-negative and CXCR3-positive cells revealed similar TRBV-TRBJ usage, while memory cells differed. Diversity was high in both naive subsets and much lower in memory cells.

The V call is TRBV20-1, the J call TRBJ2-7. The clonotype comes from a human donor in good health. Some clones in this sample may be carry-over from other donors' samples. Sequencing was done on a sample of memory CD8+ T cells from blood. The CDR3 sequence: CSARIPVTYEQYF.